The 18 T cell receptor beta chains presented below share a single source sample, sequenced in a study of cytomegalovirus exposure and HLA in healthy donors. PCR involved 60 Vbeta and 13 Jbeta primers. The assay was immunoSEQ multiplex PCR, and TCRdb's table has in-frame clones only and misses some. The table lists around 120,000 clones, 79% of them singletons. The sample taken for sequencing was PBMCs. The receptors originated from a man between 18 and 29 years old in good health and CMV-seronegative.

This clone showed up many times. V gene TRBV11-2 combines with J gene TRBJ2-7; 7 bases match TRBD2. The CDR3 runs 14 residues. From germline, CDR1 is SGHAT and CDR2 FQNNGV. The junction had 2 bases not matched to a gene; V was cut back by 0 bases and J by 3 bases. The CDR3 sequence: CASSLDPSGYEQYF. CDR3 DNA sequence: TGTGCCAGCAGCTTAGACCCTAGCGGCTACGAGCAGTACTTC.

On this clone itself: An end of the junction does not agree with germline; a read error may underlie this. The rearrangement uses TRBV30 and TRBJ1-5, with D possibly TRBD1 on 6 matching bases. This CDR3 region has 13 residues. Germline V CDR1 and CDR2: GTSNPN, SVGIG (reference sequence). This CDR3 reads CTWTMTGDQPQHF. The CDR3, as DNA: TGTACCTGGACTATGACAGGCGATCAGCCCCAGCATTTT.

CDR3 loop: CASSSQTRLGEQYF. CDR3 DNA: TGTGCCAGCAGCTCACAAACTAGGCTCGGCGAGCAGTACTTC. The chain is built from TRBV7-9 and TRBJ2-5; weak D call: TRBD2 (5 bases). The end of the DNA aligns better with TRBJ2-7, so the J call may be wrong. Looked up from germline, CDR1 is SEHNR and CDR2 is FQNEAQ (reference sequence). This CDR3 region has 14 residues.

This chain connects TRBV19 to TRBJ2-5; D may be TRBD1 (5 bases). V was clipped by 5 bases and J by 1 base, with 11 bases between them. The CDR3 runs to 14 residues. Germline values: CDR1 LNHDA, CDR2 SQIVND (reference sequence). This CDR3 reads CASSLVDTQETQYF. The DNA of the CDR3 is TGTGCCAGTAGTTTAGTGGACACCCAAGAGACCCAGTACTTC.

V gene TRBV28 combines with J gene TRBJ2-2; TRBD2 aligns across 7 bases. This CDR3 has 14 residues. Germline CDR1 MDHEN, CDR2 SYDVKM. The J segment lost 0 bases and the V segment lost 10 bases, leaving 5 bases of the junction unmatched. As DNA, the CDR3 is TGTGCCACCCGGGGGGACCCGAACACCGGGGAGCTGTTTTTT. Encoded protein: CATRGDPNTGELFF.

The chain recombines TRBV19 with TRBJ1-5, with a possible D match to TRBD1 (5 bases). The CDR3 length is 13 residues. From germline, CDR1 is LNHDA and CDR2 SQIVND (reference sequence). Trimming took off 5 bases at V and 4 bases at J, with 9 bases between the two ends. CDR3 in DNA: TGTGCCAGTAGTGAGGACATAAATCAGCCCCAGCATTTT. It is translated as CASSEDINQPQHF. Together with reference TRBV19 and TRBJ1-5, the CDR3 gives the full variable domain: DGGITQSPKYLFRKEGQNVTLSCEQNLNHDAMYWYRQDPGQGLRLIYYSQIVNDFQKGDIAEGYSVSREKKESFPLTVTSAQKNPTAFYLCASSEDINQPQHFGDGTRLSIL.

The chain recombines TRBV29-1 with TRBJ2-4; D perhaps matches TRBD1 (6 bases). CDR1 SQVTM and CDR2 ANQGSEA come from the germline V gene. The CDR3 runs 13 residues. The V end was cut by 4 bases, the J end by 3 bases, with 10 bases between. CDR3 sequence: CSVAGALKNIQYF. The CDR3 nucleotides are TGCAGCGTTGCAGGGGCTCTCAAAAACATTCAGTACTTC.

V usage is TRBV5-6 and J usage is TRBJ1-1, with D uncertain. Germline loops: CDR1 SGHDT, CDR2 YYEEEE. The CDR3 length is 11 residues. Trimming took off 2 bases at V and 8 bases at J, with 7 bases between the two ends. The CDR3 DNA is TGTGCCAGCAGCTTTAACAAGGAAGCTTTCTTT. It specifies CASSFNKEAFF.

The chain has TRBV5-1 and TRBJ1-3; D is perhaps TRBD1 (6 bases). The CDR3 has 13 amino acids. The germline gives CDR1 SGHRS, CDR2 YFSETQ. V lost 3 bases and J 7 bases, leaving 11 bases between the germline ends. The CDR3 nucleotides are TGCGCCAGCAGCTGGCAAGGGGGTAACACCATATATTTT. Translation gives CASSWQGGNTIYF. Full variable domain (rest looked up from reference TRBV5-1 and TRBJ1-3): KAGVTQTPRYLIKTRGQQVTLSCSPISGHRSVSWYQQTPGQGLQFLFEYFSETQRNKGNFPGRFSGRQFSNSRSEMNVSTLELGDSALYLCASSWQGGNTIYFGEGSWLTVV.

The CDR3 DNA sequence: TGTGCCAGCAGCTTAGGACTAGCGGTTAATGAGCAGTTCTTC. Protein: CASSLGLAVNEQFF. The rearrangement uses TRBV7-8 and TRBJ2-1, with 9 positions matching TRBD2. With 1 base clipped from V and 7 bases from J, the junction kept 2 bases outside the gene matches. Germline V gene sequence: CDR1 SGHVS, CDR2 FQNEAQ. This CDR3 comprises 14 residues.

J is TRBJ2-7 and V is TRBV30; no clear D gene. V lost 5 bases and J 1 base, leaving 9 bases between the germline ends. The CDR3 covers 12 residues. CDR1 is GTSNPN, CDR2 SVGIG, per germline (reference sequence). Written as DNA, the CDR3 is TGTGCCTGGGGCACAACATCCTACGAGCAGTACTTC. This codes for CAWGTTSYEQYF.

The chain carries TRBV11-2 and TRBJ2-3; 10 bases map to TRBD1. V was pared by 5 bases and J by 3 bases, with 5 bases of the junction left unmatched. CDR1 is SGHAT, CDR2 FQNNGV, per germline. This CDR3 comprises 15 residues. The CDR3 reads CASSHWTGGTDTQYF. CDR3 nucleotides: TGTGCCAGCAGCCATTGGACAGGGGGAACAGATACGCAGTATTTT.

This chain joins TRBV5-5 and TRBJ2-3; no firm D call. Deletions cut 1 base from V and 4 bases from J, with 13 bases between. CDR3 size: 15 residues. CDR1 and CDR2 (germline): SGHKS, YYEKEE (reference sequence). The CDR3 DNA reads as TGTGCCAGCAGCTTGAATCGGGTCCATGCAGATACGCAGTATTTT. Amino acid sequence: CASSLNRVHADTQYF.

This clone was seen just once. The rearrangement joins TRBV7-3 to TRBJ2-2, with TRBD1 matching 7 bases. The germline V gene encodes CDR1 SGHTA and CDR2 FQGTGA. This CDR3 has 15 amino acids. The ends lost 5 bases at V and 4 bases at J; junction bases unmatched: 7. DNA for the CDR3: TGTGCCAGCAGCCGCCTGGGGACAGCCACCGGGGAGCTGTTTTTT. Its protein is CASSRLGTATGELFF.

This chain joins TRBV7-9 and TRBJ2-2; 7 nucleotides agree with TRBD2. Germline CDR1 SEHNR, CDR2 FQNEAQ (reference sequence). This CDR3 has 16 residues. The V segment lost 1 base and the J segment 3 bases; nucleotides outside the gene matches: 5. The chain's CDR3 is CASSLGAGFYTGELFF. CDR3 nucleotide sequence: TGTGCCAGCAGCTTAGGAGCGGGATTCTACACCGGGGAGCTGTTTTTT.

In DNA, the CDR3 is TGTGCCAGCAAATCCTTGGCAGGGGGCCTAACGAACACCGGGGAGCTGTTTTTT. This sequence encodes CASKSLAGGLTNTGELFF. The J gene is TRBJ2-2, the V gene TRBV28; 8 nucleotides agree with TRBD1. The CDR3 has 18 amino acids. Losses at the gene ends were 7 bases for V and 0 bases for J; bases not matched to a gene: 13. Looked up from germline, CDR1 is MDHEN and CDR2 is SYDVKM.

The chain recombines TRBV6-5 with TRBJ2-7; D is possibly TRBD1 (6 bases). There are 13 residues in the CDR3. Trimming removed 6 bases at V and 3 bases at J, with 12 bases between. Germline CDR1 reads MNHEY; CDR2 reads SVGAGI. The CDR3 region is CASSWGQGYEQYV. The CDR3 bases are TGTGCCAGCAGCTGGGGGCAAGGCTACGAGCAGTACGTC.

The V call is TRBV11-2, the J call TRBJ2-3; tentatively, D is TRBD1 (6 bases). Trimming cost V 7 bases and J 1 base, with 12 bases left between them. CDR1 and CDR2 (germline): SGHAT, FQNNGV. The CDR3 length is 14 residues. The CDR3 here is CASNQGYGTDTQYF. The CDR3 nucleotides are TGTGCCAGCAATCAGGGGTACGGCACAGATACGCAGTATTTT.